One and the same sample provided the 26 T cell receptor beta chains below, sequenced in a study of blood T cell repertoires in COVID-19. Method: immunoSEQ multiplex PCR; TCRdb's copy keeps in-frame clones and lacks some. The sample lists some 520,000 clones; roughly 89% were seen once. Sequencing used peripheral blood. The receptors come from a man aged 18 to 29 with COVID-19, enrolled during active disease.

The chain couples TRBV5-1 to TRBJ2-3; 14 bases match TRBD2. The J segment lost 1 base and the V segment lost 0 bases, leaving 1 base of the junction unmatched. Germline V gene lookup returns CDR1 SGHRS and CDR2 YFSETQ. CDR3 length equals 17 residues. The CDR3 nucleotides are TGCGCCAGCAGCTTGGCGGGACTAGCGGGGGGCACAGATACGCAGTATTTT. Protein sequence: CASSLAGLAGGTDTQYF.

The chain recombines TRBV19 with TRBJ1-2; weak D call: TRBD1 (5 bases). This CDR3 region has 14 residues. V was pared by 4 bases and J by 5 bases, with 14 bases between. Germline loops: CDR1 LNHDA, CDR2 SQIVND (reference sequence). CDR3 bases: TGTGCCAGTAGTACGGGCGGGGCTGGGTATGGCTACACCTTC. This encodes CASSTGGAGYGYTF.

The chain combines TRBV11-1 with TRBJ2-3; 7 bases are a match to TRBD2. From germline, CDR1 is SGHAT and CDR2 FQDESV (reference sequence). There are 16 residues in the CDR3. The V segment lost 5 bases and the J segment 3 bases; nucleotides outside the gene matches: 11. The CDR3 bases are TGTGCCAGCAGCCCTAGAGAAGAGCGGGGAACAGATACGCAGTATTTT. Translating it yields CASSPREERGTDTQYF.

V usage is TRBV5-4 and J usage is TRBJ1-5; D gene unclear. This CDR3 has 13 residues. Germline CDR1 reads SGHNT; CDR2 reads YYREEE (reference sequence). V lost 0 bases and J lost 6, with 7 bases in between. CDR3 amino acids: CASSLDPGQPQHF. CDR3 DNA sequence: TGTGCCAGCAGCTTGGACCCGGGTCAGCCCCAGCATTTT.

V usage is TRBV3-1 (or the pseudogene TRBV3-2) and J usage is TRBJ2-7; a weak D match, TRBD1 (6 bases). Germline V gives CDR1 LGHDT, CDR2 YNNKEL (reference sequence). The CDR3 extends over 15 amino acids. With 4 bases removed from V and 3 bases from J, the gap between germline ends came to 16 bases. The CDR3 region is CASSRGRTEVYEQYF. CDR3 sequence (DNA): TGTGCCAGCAGCCGTGGGCGGACAGAGGTCTACGAGCAGTACTTC.

CDR3 sequence reads: CASSLGGGLEQYF. The DNA for the CDR3 is TGTGCCAGCAGTTTAGGCGGGGGGCTGGAGCAGTACTTC. J is TRBJ2-7 and V is TRBV28; 8 positions match TRBD2. With 2 bases clipped from V and 7 bases from J, the junction kept 4 bases outside the gene matches. The CDR3 consists of 13 residues. Germline values: CDR1 MDHEN, CDR2 SYDVKM.

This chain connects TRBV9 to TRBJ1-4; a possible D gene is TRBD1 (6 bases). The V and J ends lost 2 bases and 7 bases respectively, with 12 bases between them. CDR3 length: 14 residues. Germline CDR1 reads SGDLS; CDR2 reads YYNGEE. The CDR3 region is CASSVSGTPEKLFF. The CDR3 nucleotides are TGTGCCAGCAGCGTGTCCGGGACACCTGAAAAACTGTTTTTT.

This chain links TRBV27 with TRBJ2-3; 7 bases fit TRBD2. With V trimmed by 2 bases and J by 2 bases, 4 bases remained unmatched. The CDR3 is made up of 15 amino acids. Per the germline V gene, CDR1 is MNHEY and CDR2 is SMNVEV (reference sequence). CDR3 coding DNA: TGTGCCAGCAGTTTAGCGGGAGCACCCACAGATACGCAGTATTTT. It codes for CASSLAGAPTDTQYF.

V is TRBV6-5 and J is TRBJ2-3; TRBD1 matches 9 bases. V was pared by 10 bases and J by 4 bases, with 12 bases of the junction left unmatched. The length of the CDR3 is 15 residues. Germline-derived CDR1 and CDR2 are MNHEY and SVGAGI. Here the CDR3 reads CAIKSGTGIADTQYF. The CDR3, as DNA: TGTGCCATCAAGTCCGGGACAGGGATCGCAGATACGCAGTATTTT.

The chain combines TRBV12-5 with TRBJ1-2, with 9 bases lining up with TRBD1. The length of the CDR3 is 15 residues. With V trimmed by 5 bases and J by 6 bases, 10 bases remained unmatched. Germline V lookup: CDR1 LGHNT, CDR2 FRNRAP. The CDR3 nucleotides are TGTGCTAGTGGTCGGGAAATCGGGACAGGGCATGGCTACACCTTC. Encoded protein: CASGREIGTGHGYTF.

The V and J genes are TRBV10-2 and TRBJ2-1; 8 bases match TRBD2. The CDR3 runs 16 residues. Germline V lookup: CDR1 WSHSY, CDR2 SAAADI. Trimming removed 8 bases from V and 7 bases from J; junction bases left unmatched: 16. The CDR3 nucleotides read TGCGCCAGCGGGGAGGGTAGCGGGGCGCTTCGGAATGAGCAGTTCTTC. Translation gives CASGEGSGALRNEQFF.

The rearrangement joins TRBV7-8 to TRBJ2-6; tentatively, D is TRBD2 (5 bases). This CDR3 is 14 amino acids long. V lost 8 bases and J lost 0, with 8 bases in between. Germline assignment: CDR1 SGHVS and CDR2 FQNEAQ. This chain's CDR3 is CASLDFSGANVLTF. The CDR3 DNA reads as TGTGCCAGCCTGGACTTCTCTGGGGCCAACGTCCTGACTTTC.

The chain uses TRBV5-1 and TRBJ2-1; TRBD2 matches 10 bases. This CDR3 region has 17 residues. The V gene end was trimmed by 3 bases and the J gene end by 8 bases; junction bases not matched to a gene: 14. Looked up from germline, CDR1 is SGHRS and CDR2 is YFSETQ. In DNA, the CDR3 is TGCGCCAGCAGCTCGGCCGGCGGGGCTAGCGGGAGCGATGAGCAGTTCTTC. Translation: CASSSAGGASGSDEQFF.

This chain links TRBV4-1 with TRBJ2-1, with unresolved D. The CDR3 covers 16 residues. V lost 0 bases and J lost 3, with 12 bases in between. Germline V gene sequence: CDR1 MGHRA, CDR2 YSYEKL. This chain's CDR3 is CASSQDGNNYYNEQFF. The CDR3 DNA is TGCGCCAGCAGCCAAGATGGAAACAACTACTACAATGAGCAGTTCTTC.

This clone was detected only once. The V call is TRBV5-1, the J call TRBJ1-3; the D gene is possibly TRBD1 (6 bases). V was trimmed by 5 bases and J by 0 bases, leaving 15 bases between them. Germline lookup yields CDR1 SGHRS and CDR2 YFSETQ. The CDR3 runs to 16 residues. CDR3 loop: CASRIGGQFSGNTIYF. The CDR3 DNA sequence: TGCGCCAGCAGGATCGGCGGACAGTTCTCTGGAAACACCATATATTTT.

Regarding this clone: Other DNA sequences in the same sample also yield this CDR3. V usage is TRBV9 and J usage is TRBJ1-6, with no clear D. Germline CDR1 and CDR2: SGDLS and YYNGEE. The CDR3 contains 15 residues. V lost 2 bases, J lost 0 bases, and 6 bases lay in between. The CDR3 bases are TGTGCCAGCAGCGTTACAGTCTCCTATAATTCACCCCTCCACTTT. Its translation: CASSVTVSYNSPLHF.

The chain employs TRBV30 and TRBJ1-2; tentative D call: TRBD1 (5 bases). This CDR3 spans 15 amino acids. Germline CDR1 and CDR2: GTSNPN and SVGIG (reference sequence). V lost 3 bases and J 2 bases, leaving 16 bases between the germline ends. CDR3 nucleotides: TGTGCCTGGAGCGCCCTCAGGGTTGCAAACTATGGCTACACCTTC. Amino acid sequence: CAWSALRVANYGYTF.

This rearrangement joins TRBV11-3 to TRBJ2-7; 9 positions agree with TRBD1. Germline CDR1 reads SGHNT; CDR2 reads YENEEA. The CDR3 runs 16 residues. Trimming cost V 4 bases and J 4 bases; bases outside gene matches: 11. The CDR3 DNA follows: TGTGCCAGCAGCTCATACCGATACGACAGGGGGTACGAGCAGTACTTC. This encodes CASSSYRYDRGYEQYF.

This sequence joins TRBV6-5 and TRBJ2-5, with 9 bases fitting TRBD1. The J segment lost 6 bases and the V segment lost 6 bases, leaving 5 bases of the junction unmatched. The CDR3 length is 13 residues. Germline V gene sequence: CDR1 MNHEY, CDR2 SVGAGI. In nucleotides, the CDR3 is TGTGCCAGCAGAGGACAGGGGAGACAGACCCAGTACTTC. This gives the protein CASRGQGRQTQYF.

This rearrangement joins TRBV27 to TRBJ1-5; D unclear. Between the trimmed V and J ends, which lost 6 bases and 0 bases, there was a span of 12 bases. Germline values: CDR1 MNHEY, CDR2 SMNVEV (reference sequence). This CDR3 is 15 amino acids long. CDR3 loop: CASSSTAHSNQPQHF. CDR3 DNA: TGTGCCAGCAGCTCCACAGCACATAGCAATCAGCCCCAGCATTTT.

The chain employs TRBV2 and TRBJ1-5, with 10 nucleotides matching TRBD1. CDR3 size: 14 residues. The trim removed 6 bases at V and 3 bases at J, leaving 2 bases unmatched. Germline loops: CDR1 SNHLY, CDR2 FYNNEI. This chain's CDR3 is CASSGQGVNQPQHF. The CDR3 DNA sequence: TGTGCCAGCAGCGGACAGGGGGTCAATCAGCCCCAGCATTTT.

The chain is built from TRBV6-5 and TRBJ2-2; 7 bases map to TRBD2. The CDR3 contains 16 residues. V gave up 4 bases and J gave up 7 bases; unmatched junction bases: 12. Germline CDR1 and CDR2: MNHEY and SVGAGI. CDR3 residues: CASSSLGREISGELFF. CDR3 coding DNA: TGTGCCAGCAGTTCTCTGGGGCGGGAGATAAGCGGGGAGCTGTTTTTT.

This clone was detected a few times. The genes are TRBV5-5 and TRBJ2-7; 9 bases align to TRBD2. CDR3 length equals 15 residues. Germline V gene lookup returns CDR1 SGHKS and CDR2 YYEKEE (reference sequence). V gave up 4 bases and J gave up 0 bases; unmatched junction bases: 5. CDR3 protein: CASSKLAGSSYEQYF. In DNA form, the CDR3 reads TGTGCCAGCAGCAAACTAGCGGGTAGCTCCTACGAGCAGTACTTC.

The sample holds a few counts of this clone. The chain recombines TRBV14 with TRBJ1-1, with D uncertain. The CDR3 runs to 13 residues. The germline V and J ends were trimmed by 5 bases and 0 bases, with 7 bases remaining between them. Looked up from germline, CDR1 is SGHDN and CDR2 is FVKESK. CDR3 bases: TGTGCCAGCAGCTTACAGATGAACACTGAAGCTTTCTTT. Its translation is CASSLQMNTEAFF.

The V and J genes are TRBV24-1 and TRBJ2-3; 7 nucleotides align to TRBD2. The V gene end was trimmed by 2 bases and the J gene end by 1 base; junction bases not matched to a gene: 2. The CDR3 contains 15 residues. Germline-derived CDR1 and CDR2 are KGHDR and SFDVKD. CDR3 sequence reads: CATSDWTRGTDTQYF. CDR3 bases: TGTGCCACCAGTGATTGGACTAGGGGCACAGATACGCAGTATTTT.

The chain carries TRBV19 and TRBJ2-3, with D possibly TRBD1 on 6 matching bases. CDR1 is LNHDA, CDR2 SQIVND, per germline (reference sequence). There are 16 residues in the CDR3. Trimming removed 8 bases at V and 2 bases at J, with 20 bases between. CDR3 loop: CASLRFLDSTTDTQYF. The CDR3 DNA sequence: TGTGCCAGTCTTAGATTCCTGGACAGCACCACAGATACGCAGTATTTT. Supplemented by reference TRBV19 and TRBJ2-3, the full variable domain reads DGGITQSPKYLFRKEGQNVTLSCEQNLNHDAMYWYRQDPGQGLRLIYYSQIVNDFQKGDIAEGYSVSREKKESFPLTVTSAQKNPTAFYLCASLRFLDSTTDTQYFGPGTRLTVL.